These 29 T cell receptor beta chains were sequenced from one sample in a study of blood T cell repertoires in COVID-19. Assay used: immunoSEQ multiplex PCR; TCRdb lists only in-frame clones, some missing. Among roughly 70,000 clones listed, about 90% were seen once. Sample: peripheral blood. Receptors originate from a human donor in a cohort sampled during active COVID-19.

This chain's CDR3 is CASSLFAGMNTEAFF. CDR3 DNA: TGTGCCAGCAGCTTATTTGCAGGCATGAACACTGAAGCTTTCTTT. V is TRBV7-8 and J is TRBJ1-1; no definite D call. The CDR3 loop spans 15 amino acids. Germline V lookup: CDR1 SGHVS, CDR2 FQNEAQ. V gave up 2 bases and J gave up 0 bases, with 10 bases separating them.

The chain has TRBV9 and TRBJ2-7; 9 bases are a match to TRBD1. Germline CDR1 is SGDLS and CDR2 is YYNGEE. V dropped 0 bases and J dropped 3; count of bases not matched to a gene: 1. The length of the CDR3 is 14 residues. DNA for the CDR3: TGTGCCAGCAGCGTAGGGGACAGGGACTACGAGCAGTACTTC. Translated: CASSVGDRDYEQYF.

This sequence joins TRBV4-3 and TRBJ1-4; tentatively, D is TRBD1 (5 bases). The germline CDR1 and CDR2 sequences are LGHNA and YSLEER. The CDR3 length is 16 residues. Trimming left V 1 base short and J 7 bases short, with 16 bases between. The CDR3 sequence is CASSQGQLTGGEKLFF. The DNA of the CDR3 is TGCGCCAGCAGCCAAGGGCAGTTAACAGGTGGTGAAAAACTGTTTTTT.

The gene calls are TRBV28 and TRBJ1-1; the D is unclear. Germline CDR1 is MDHEN and CDR2 is SYDVKM. The CDR3 runs 13 residues. V was clipped by 5 bases and J by 8 bases, with 15 bases between them. Here the CDR3 reads CASSHHHRKEAFF. The DNA of the CDR3 is TGTGCCAGCAGTCACCACCACAGAAAAGAAGCTTTCTTT.

The chain uses TRBV18 and TRBJ1-2; the match to TRBD1 covers 7 bases. V shed 0 bases and J 4 bases; nucleotides not matched to a gene: 2. The CDR3 contains 14 residues. Germline lookup yields CDR1 KGHSH and CDR2 LQKENI. The CDR3 coding sequence is TGTGCCAGCTCACCACCAACAGGGGTCTATGGCTACACCTTC. Encoded protein: CASSPPTGVYGYTF.

The chain couples TRBV30 to TRBJ1-3; D remains ambiguous. CDR1 and CDR2 (germline): GTSNPN, SVGIG (reference sequence). The ends were cut back, 4 bases at V and 4 bases at J, with 20 bases in the middle. The CDR3 extends over 16 amino acids. CDR3 bases: TGTGCCTGGATGTTACGGCGGAAACGAGGAGGAAACACCATATATTTT. This sequence encodes CAWMLRRKRGGNTIYF.

The V gene is TRBV5-4, the J gene TRBJ2-7; TRBD2 matches 10 bases. This CDR3 has 15 residues. The germline gives CDR1 SGHNT, CDR2 YYREEE (reference sequence). V lost 3 bases, J lost 2 bases, and 5 bases stayed unmatched. The CDR3, as DNA: TGTGCCAGCAGCTCTACTAGCGGGGACACCTACGAGCAGTACTTC. It yields the protein CASSSTSGDTYEQYF.

The chain links TRBV11-2 to TRBJ1-6, with D tentatively TRBD1 (6 bases). The V end lost 1 base, the J end lost 7 bases, and 17 bases lay between the germline ends. Germline CDR1 and CDR2: SGHAT and FQNNGV. The CDR3 has 17 residues. For the CDR3, the DNA is TGTGCCAGCAGCTTAGGCAGGGGCCGGCAGCCGAATTCACCCCTCCACTTT. Protein product: CASSLGRGRQPNSPLHF.

The chain couples TRBV19 to TRBJ1-2, with TRBD1 matching 9 bases. The CDR3 sequence is 15 residues long. The V segment lost 5 bases and the J segment 3 bases; nucleotides outside the gene matches: 7. CDR1 is LNHDA and CDR2 is SQIVND in the germline V gene (reference sequence). The CDR3: CASSWGTGFDYGYTF. For the CDR3, the DNA is TGTGCCAGTAGTTGGGGGACAGGGTTCGACTATGGCTACACCTTC. Supplemented by reference TRBV19 and TRBJ1-2, the full variable domain reads DGGITQSPKYLFRKEGQNVTLSCEQNLNHDAMYWYRQDPGQGLRLIYYSQIVNDFQKGDIAEGYSVSREKKESFPLTVTSAQKNPTAFYLCASSWGTGFDYGYTFGSGTRLTVV.

This sequence joins TRBV28 and TRBJ1-6; perhaps TRBD1 as D (5 bases). This CDR3 comprises 22 residues. Trimming pared 4 bases from V and 0 bases from J, leaving 28 bases between. Germline values: CDR1 MDHEN, CDR2 SYDVKM. The CDR3 coding sequence is TGTGCCAGCAGTTCAAGCGGGATCTGGGGACGGATTATCGGCTCCTATAATTCACCCCTCCACTTT. Encoded protein: CASSSSGIWGRIIGSYNSPLHF.

V gene TRBV5-6 combines with J gene TRBJ1-2; D possibly corresponds to TRBD1 (5 bases). The CDR3 covers 16 residues. Germline lookup yields CDR1 SGHDT and CDR2 YYEEEE. V was pared by 4 bases and J by 0 bases, with 16 bases between. The CDR3: CASSRRDGIANYGYTF. CDR3 nucleotides: TGTGCCAGCAGCCGGAGGGACGGAATAGCTAACTATGGCTACACCTTC.

The chain links TRBV6-6 to TRBJ2-7; possible D gene TRBD1, 6 bases. The V end lost 0 bases, the J end lost 6 bases, and 15 bases lay between the germline ends. The CDR3 consists of 15 residues. Germline V gene sequence: CDR1 MNHNY, CDR2 SVGAGI (reference sequence). The CDR3 region is CASSYSVGGPGEQYF. CDR3 nucleotide sequence: TGTGCCAGCAGTTACTCGGTTGGGGGCCCGGGCGAGCAGTACTTC.

The chain recombines TRBV19 with TRBJ1-6; D gene ambiguous. Germline V gene data show CDR1 as LNHDA and CDR2 as SQIVND (reference sequence). The CDR3 is made up of 11 amino acids. V was cut by 7 bases and J by 10 bases, with 8 bases left in between. Here the CDR3 DNA reads TGTGCCAGTATTCCACAGTCACCCCTCCACTTT. Translation: CASIPQSPLHF.

The V gene is TRBV11-2, the J gene TRBJ2-7, with D possibly being TRBD2 (5 bases). Germline loops: CDR1 SGHAT, CDR2 FQNNGV. CDR3 size: 14 residues. V lost 3 bases, J lost 1 base, and 10 bases lay in between. The DNA for the CDR3 is TGTGCCAGCAGCTTTGGACTGATATCCTACGAGCAGTACTTC. Its translation is CASSFGLISYEQYF.

This rearrangement joins TRBV29-1 to TRBJ1-1; D gene ambiguous. CDR3 length equals 11 residues. V lost 3 bases and J lost 5, with 7 bases in between. Germline CDR1 is SQVTM and CDR2 is ANQGSEA. CDR3 sequence: CSVDGGTEAFF. The CDR3 DNA reads as TGCAGCGTTGATGGCGGAACTGAAGCTTTCTTT.

The J gene is TRBJ1-5, the V gene TRBV2; tentative D call: TRBD1 (5 bases). Germline V gene sequence: CDR1 SNHLY, CDR2 FYNNEI. V was trimmed by 1 base and J by 0 bases, leaving 10 bases between them. The CDR3 runs 16 residues. The CDR3, as DNA: TGTGCCAGCAGTGAAGTTTCCGGACATAGCAATCAGCCCCAGCATTTT. Translated, it gives CASSEVSGHSNQPQHF.

The chain carries TRBV6-6 and TRBJ2-1; tentative D call: TRBD1 (5 bases). Trimming stripped 4 bases from V and 9 bases from J, with 13 bases between. The CDR3 runs to 13 residues. The V gene's germline CDR1 is MNHNY and CDR2 SVGAGI (reference sequence). CDR3 nucleotides: TGTGCCAGCAGTTCCACGGCCACAGGTGAGCAGTTCTTC. This encodes CASSSTATGEQFF.

The gene calls are TRBV27 and TRBJ2-1; D remains unclear. The CDR3 contains 14 residues. Trimming cost V 8 bases and J 5 bases, with 16 bases left between them. Germline values: CDR1 MNHEY, CDR2 SMNVEV (reference sequence). The CDR3 reads CASSGRMGHNEQFF. The CDR3 region has the DNA TGTGCCAGCTCCGGCAGGATGGGTCACAATGAGCAGTTCTTC.

The V gene is TRBV5-1, the J gene TRBJ1-1; D perhaps matches TRBD1 (5 bases). CDR3 length: 15 amino acids. The germline CDR1 and CDR2 sequences are SGHRS and YFSETQ. The ends were cut back, 4 bases at V and 2 bases at J, with 15 bases in the middle. The CDR3: CASSPAGGANTEAFF. In DNA form, the CDR3 reads TGCGCCAGCAGCCCCGCGGGGGGTGCAAACACTGAAGCTTTCTTT.

The chain recombines TRBV5-8 with TRBJ2-7; D remains unclear. Germline V lookup: CDR1 SGHTS, CDR2 YDEGEE. The CDR3 loop spans 14 amino acids. Trimming stripped 7 bases from V and 0 bases from J, with 14 bases between. CDR3 region: CASHSSENSYEQYF. In DNA, the CDR3 is TGTGCCAGCCACTCGAGCGAAAACTCCTACGAGCAGTACTTC.

The rearrangement joins TRBV2 to TRBJ1-2; 9 bases match TRBD1. Germline loops: CDR1 SNHLY, CDR2 FYNNEI. CDR3 size: 13 residues. Losses at the gene ends were 6 bases for V and 8 bases for J; bases not matched to a gene: 7. As DNA, the CDR3 is TGTGCCAGCAGGGGCCCGGGACAGGGAGGCTACACCTTC. This translates into CASRGPGQGGYTF.

The rearrangement links TRBV21-1 to TRBJ2-7; TRBD1, the table's D call, was not compared with the DNA. TRBV21-1 is termed a pseudogene. The CDR3 is 13 residues long. CDR3 bases: TGTGCCACCCCACAGGGGGGTCTGGACGAGCAGTACTTC. Translation: CATPQGGLDEQYF.

This chain connects TRBV5-5 to TRBJ1-1; maybe TRBD1 (5 bases). V dropped 0 bases and J dropped 6 bases, with 18 bases sitting between them. The CDR3 has 16 amino acids. CDR1 is SGHKS and CDR2 is YYEKEE in the germline V gene (reference sequence). The DNA of the CDR3 is TGTGCCAGCAGCTTGGCCTTTGGGGGGAGGGGAGCTGAAGCTTTCTTT. Its translation: CASSLAFGGRGAEAFF.

The chain uses TRBV18 and TRBJ1-4; tentative D call: TRBD1 (5 bases). CDR3 length: 17 amino acids. Germline values: CDR1 KGHSH, CDR2 LQKENI. V was cut by 6 bases and J by 0 bases, with 17 bases left in between. The CDR3 here is CASSPSDRPTTNEKLFF. The CDR3 DNA reads TGTGCCAGCTCGCCAAGCGACAGACCCACAACTAATGAAAAACTGTTTTTT.

The chain employs TRBV11-2 and TRBJ2-5, with TRBD1 matching over 7 bases. CDR1 is SGHAT, CDR2 FQNNGV, per germline. Trimming took 3 bases from V and 5 from J; bases not matched to a gene: 15. This CDR3 is built from 17 residues. CDR3: CASSFRRGQAFGETQYF. The CDR3 DNA follows: TGTGCCAGCAGCTTTCGTAGAGGACAGGCATTCGGGGAGACCCAGTACTTC.

The chain links TRBV11-2 to TRBJ2-3; 7 nucleotides agree with TRBD2. There are 16 residues in the CDR3. CDR1 is SGHAT and CDR2 is FQNNGV in the germline V gene. V was pared by 2 bases and J by 0 bases, with 5 bases of the junction left unmatched. CDR3 amino acids: CASSLRVGGSTDTQYF. The CDR3 DNA is TGTGCCAGCAGCTTAAGGGTGGGGGGGAGCACAGATACGCAGTATTTT.

The chain carries TRBV18 and TRBJ1-1; TRBD1 is a possible D gene (6 bases). The CDR3 is 14 amino acids. Germline CDR1 and CDR2: KGHSH and LQKENI. V shed 7 bases and J shed 11 bases, with 23 bases lying between them. CDR3: CASLAVTGGERAFF. The CDR3 DNA reads TGTGCCAGCTTGGCCGTGACAGGCGGCGAGCGGGCTTTCTTT.

The chain recombines TRBV19 with TRBJ1-1; 8 bases fit TRBD1. Germline-derived CDR1 and CDR2 are LNHDA and SQIVND (reference sequence). The CDR3 length is 14 residues. V shed 6 bases and J 2 bases; nucleotides not matched to a gene: 5. For the CDR3, the DNA is TGTGCCAGTAGCCGGACAGGGACTAACACTGAAGCTTTCTTT. This sequence encodes CASSRTGTNTEAFF.

The chain links TRBV30 to TRBJ2-2; TRBD1 might be the D (6 bases). Per the germline V gene, CDR1 is GTSNPN and CDR2 is SVGIG (reference sequence). The ends were cut back, 5 bases at V and 3 bases at J, with 16 bases in the middle. The CDR3 is made up of 15 amino acids. The DNA for the CDR3 is TGTGCCTGGGGACTTAGGCAGGGGTACACCGGGGAGCTGTTTTTT. Translated, it gives CAWGLRQGYTGELFF.